The subject of this entry is one T cell receptor beta chain. Its specificity is unknown. Using immunoSEQ multiplex PCR, the repertoire was profiled, and TCRdb retains in-frame clones only, with some absent. The repertoire includes 150,000 to 200,000 clones, around nine tenths of them detected once, and over 1% sits in the top ten. The ends lost 3 bases at V and 2 bases at J; junction bases unmatched: 6. The CDR3 is made up of 15 amino acids. CDR1 and CDR2 (germline): DFQATT, SNEGSKA (reference sequence). These data are taken from a study of T cell responses to AZD1222 COVID-19 vaccine. Study-wide results and caveats: Donors in the cohort were predominantly white British and more often female, and clonal diversity was possibly underestimated.

The sequence came from an adult who received the AZD1222 COVID-19 vaccine. Specimen: peripheral blood, collected 28 days after the second AZD1222 dose. This chain joins TRBV20-1 and TRBJ2-3; TRBD2 aligns across 9 bases. Here the CDR3 reads CSASATSGVTDTQYF. As DNA, the CDR3 is TGCAGTGCTAGTGCGACTAGCGGCGTCACAGATACGCAGTATTTT.